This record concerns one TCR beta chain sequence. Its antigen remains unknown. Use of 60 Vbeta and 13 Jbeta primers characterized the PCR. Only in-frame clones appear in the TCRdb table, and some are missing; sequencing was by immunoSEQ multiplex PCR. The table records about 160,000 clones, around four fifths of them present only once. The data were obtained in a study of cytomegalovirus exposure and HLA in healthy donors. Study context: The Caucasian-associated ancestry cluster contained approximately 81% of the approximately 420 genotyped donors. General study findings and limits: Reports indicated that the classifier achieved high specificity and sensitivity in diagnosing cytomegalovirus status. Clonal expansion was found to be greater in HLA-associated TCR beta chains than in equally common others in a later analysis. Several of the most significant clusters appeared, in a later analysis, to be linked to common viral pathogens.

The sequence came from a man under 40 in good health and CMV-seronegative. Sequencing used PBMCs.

In DNA, the CDR3 is TGTGCCAGCAGCCACATGCCGGGACTAGCCAGCAATGAGCAGTTCTTC. Encoded protein: CASSHMPGLASNEQFF. The chain joins TRBV11-2 to TRBJ2-1; 9 positions agree with TRBD2. This CDR3 contains 16 residues. The J segment lost 6 bases and the V segment lost 5 bases, leaving 11 bases of the junction unmatched. Germline V gene lookup returns CDR1 SGHAT and CDR2 FQNNGV. The full variable domain, with the rest looked up from reference TRBV11-2 and TRBJ2-1, is EAGVAQSPRYKIIEKRQSVAFWCNPISGHATLYWYQQILGQGPKLLIQFQNNGVVDDSQLPKDRFSAERLKGVDSTLKIQPAKLEDSAVYLCASSHMPGLASNEQFFGPGTRLTVL.